The rows below give T cell receptor beta chains drawn from one sample of a study of cytomegalovirus exposure and HLA in healthy donors. Generated by immunoSEQ multiplex PCR, the TCRdb table keeps only in-frame clones and is missing some. The table includes over 150,000 clones, roughly 76% detected once. Sequencing was performed on PBMCs. Receptors were obtained from a man aged 55 to 70 in good health and CMV-seronegative. The CDR3 runs from the conserved cysteine through the conserved F or W. Fields, in order: clone size, J gene, D gene, V gene, CDR3 DNA, CDR3 protein. The D gene is left open where the match is weak. Clone size appears in some rows only: once, few, many, or a class for an expanded clone.

.	TRBJ1-1	.	TRBV6-5	TGTGCCAGCAGTTACGCCAGGGTGGTAACTGAAGCTTTCTTT	CASSYARVVTEAFF
.	TRBJ1-3	.	TRBV30	TGTGCCTGGAGTAACAGGGCCTCTGGAAACACCATATATTTT	CAWSNRASGNTIYF
.	TRBJ1-3	.	TRBV5-1	TGCGCCAGCAGCTTGGACAACTCTGGAAACACCATATATTTT	CASSLDNSGNTIYF
.	TRBJ2-7	.	TRBV30	TGTGCCTGGAGTGCTCGCCGGGGGGCGTATTACTACGAGCAGTACTTC	CAWSARRGAYYYEQYF
.	TRBJ2-6	.	TRBV9	TGTGCCAGCAGCGCCGGACACTTGACCTCTGGGGCCAACGTCCTGACTTTC	CASSAGHLTSGANVLTF
.	TRBJ1-1	.	TRBV18	TGTGCCAGCTCACCTACCTCAAGGGGGGGGACTGAAGCTTTCTTT	CASSPTSRGGTEAFF
few	TRBJ2-7	TRBD1	TRBV19	TGTGCCAGTAGTAAATCGCCCGGGACAGGTAACTACGAGCAGTACTTC	CASSKSPGTGNYEQYF
.	TRBJ2-3	TRBD2	TRBV9	TGTGCCAGCAGCGAGGCGGGGGCAGATACGCAGTATTTT	CASSEAGADTQYF
.	TRBJ2-5	.	TRBV2	TGTGCCAGCAGTGTCCCCCAGGGACAAGAGACCCAGTACTTC	CASSVPQGQETQYF
.	TRBJ1-1	.	TRBV30	TGTGCCTGGAGCCACACACGGGGGAAAGCTTTCTTT	CAWSHTRGKAFF
.	TRBJ1-6	.	TRBV6-5	TGTGCCAGCAGTCGACAAGTCTATAATTCACCCCTCCACTTT	CASSRQVYNSPLHF
few	TRBJ2-3	TRBD2	TRBV10-3	TGTGCCATCAGTGAGGGGACTAGCGGGACCACAGATACGCAGTATTTT	CAISEGTSGTTDTQYF
.	TRBJ2-2	TRBD2	TRBV28	TGTGCCAGCAGCACGGGACTAGCGGAAAACACCGGGGAGCTGTTTTTT	CASSTGLAENTGELFF
.	TRBJ2-5	TRBD2	TRBV7-7	TGTGCCAGCGCGGCGGGGGGCCAAGAGACCCAGTACTTC	CASAAGGQETQYF
once	TRBJ1-2	.	TRBV5-1	TGCGCCAGCAGCTTGGCCCCCACAGGGCAGGACTATGGCTACACCTTC	CASSLAPTGQDYGYTF
few	TRBJ1-2	TRBD1	TRBV5-1	TGCGCCAGCAGCTTGGATTGGAACCGGGACAGCACCTATGGCTACACCTTC	CASSLDWNRDSTYGYTF
.	TRBJ1-1	TRBD1	TRBV19	TGTGCCAGTAGTACCTTAAGGGGACAGGGGGCGAGGAACACTGAAGCTTTCTTT	CASSTLRGQGARNTEAFF
few	TRBJ1-5	.	TRBV5-8	TGTGCCAGCAGCATCAGGGTAGGCAATCAGCCCCAGCATTTT	CASSIRVGNQPQHF
few	TRBJ2-7	.	TRBV7-2	TGTGCCAGCAGCTTAGTCTCGGACGAGCAGTACTTC	CASSLVSDEQYF
.	TRBJ2-7	.	TRBV29-1	TGCAGCGTTAAAGTCCGGAGTGCGACCTACGAGCAGTACTTC	CSVKVRSATYEQYF
once	TRBJ2-1	TRBD1	TRBV6-6	TGTGCCAGCAGGGGACAGTTTTCCTACAATGAGCAGTTCTTC	CASRGQFSYNEQFF
.	TRBJ1-1	.	TRBV7-9	TGTGCCAGCAGCTTAGTCCTAGGAGGCAGGAGCATGAACACTGAAGCTTTCTTT	CASSLVLGGRSMNTEAFF
.	TRBJ2-5	.	TRBV6-5	TGTGCCAGCACCAAAAGGACAGTCGATACCGGGACCCAGTACTTC	CASTKRTVDTGTQYF
.	TRBJ2-7	.	TRBV29-1	TGCAGCGTTGATGAAGGAGGGAGCTCCTACGAGCAGTACTTC	CSVDEGGSSYEQYF
once	TRBJ2-3	TRBD2	TRBV29-1	TGCAGCGTTGAAGGCCAGACTAGCGGCGAGACAGATACGCAGTATTTT	CSVEGQTSGETDTQYF
.	TRBJ2-5	TRBD1	TRBV11-3	TGTGCCAGCAGCCCAAGGGACAGGGGAGGTCAAGAGACCCAGTACTTC	CASSPRDRGGQETQYF
.	TRBJ1-6	.	TRBV5-1	TGCGCCAGCAGCTTAAACTATGGTTTTAATAATTCACCCCTCCACTTT	CASSLNYGFNNSPLHF
.	TRBJ1-2	TRBD1	TRBV28	TGTGCCAGCAGTCCCCGAGGGACAGGGGGCCGTGGCTACACCTTC	CASSPRGTGGRGYTF
.	TRBJ2-7	TRBD2	TRBV19	TGTGCCAGTAGTATAAGGGTTACTAGCGGGACGCTTACCTACGAGCAGTACTTC	CASSIRVTSGTLTYEQYF
.	TRBJ2-5	TRBD2	TRBV11-2	TGTGCCAGCAGCTTAGGCGGACTAGCGGGAGGTGAGACCCAGTACTTC	CASSLGGLAGGETQYF
.	TRBJ1-5	.	TRBV7-3	TGTGCCAGCAGCCAGGGGCCCAATCAGCCCCAGCATTTT	CASSQGPNQPQHF
.	TRBJ1-6	.	TRBV4-1	TGCGCCAGCAGCCGTCAGCGGGGAGACTCACCCCTCCACTTT	CASSRQRGDSPLHF